This TCR beta chain is drawn from a study of blood T cells in healthy people across ages (dated by TCRdb to about 2015). For context, the study as a whole: In model experiments, roughly one uniquely barcoded TCR beta cDNA molecule per two T cells was captured by template switching. Using deep sequencing normalized with unique cDNA molecular identifiers, the study measured how TCR beta repertoire diversity changes with age. The donors were split into four age groups: young (average around 15 years), middle-aged (roughly 40), aged (over 55) and long-lived (roughly 86). To avoid experimental bias, donors of different ages were spread randomly across the sequencing lanes. For two donors (one aged 18 to 29 and one aged 80 or older), the study analyzed two additional independent replicas of 1 million unique cDNA reads from the same blood draw.

Broad study findings and their caveats: The CMV infection status of donors was not known, potentially confounding age-related changes in expanded clonotypes. Since profiling was done on bulk unsorted PBMCs, naive and antigen-experienced compartments could not be conclusively compared. As age increased, observed TCR beta diversity per million T cells dropped in a roughly linear way, and a significant reduction was already evident by age around 41. Observed TCR beta diversity correlated strongly with the percentage of naive T cells measured by flow cytometry. The long-lived group showed more naive CD4+ T cells, fewer expanded clones and increased TCR diversity than the aged group, suggesting age selection. Estimates of total diversity from one million sequenced T cells were regarded as lower bounds and underestimates.

The trim is 6 bases for V and 5 bases for J, with a gap of 20 bases between the germline ends. The CDR3 measures 15 amino acids from cysteine to phenylalanine. The entry retains the CDR3 DNA only, 45 bases that are in frame from base 1. Donors were around 37 systemically healthy Caucasian individuals from Russia aged roughly 6 to 90 years. Around 10 milliliters of peripheral blood were drawn from each donor into EDTA-treated Vacutainer tubes. Ficoll-Paque density-gradient centrifugation was used to isolate PBMCs, with at least 7 million obtained per sample. Trizol reagent was used to extract total RNA from PBMCs, with at least 6 micrograms per sample. Naive CD45RAhigh/CD27high T cell percentages were measured by flow cytometry on a PBMC aliquot from every donor. A note on this clonotype: Its antigen is not yet known. The sample holds no much larger clone one base away, and base qualities are not on file.

Library method: 5' RACE. Sequencing relied on an Illumina HiSeq 2500. The second PCR ran for about 7 to 11 cycles and used a J-beta primer mix along with a sample-barcoded 5' primer. Each TCR beta cDNA molecule received a unique molecular identifier from a template-switch 5' adaptor carrying 12 random nucleotides. Each sample yielded at least 2.5 million CDR3-containing paired-end reads. The Mint cDNA synthesis kit, primed by a TRBC-specific oligonucleotide, was used to synthesize first-strand cDNA from all RNA. All cDNA was treated with uracil-DNA glycosylase and then went through a first 18-cycle PCR with the universal primers M1SS and BC2_uni_R. Turning to the authors' computational methods: For normalization, 1 million high-quality reads, each with a distinct molecular identifier, were randomly selected from each sample. Reads with shared molecular identifiers were discarded instead of being binned into consensus sequences. CDR3 identification, clonotype clustering and error correction used MiTCR with a Q25 quality threshold and the strictest error-elimination algorithm. Lower-bound total TCR beta diversity was estimated with a nonparametric unseen species model using Euler transformation. The raw public reads went through TCRdb reprocessing: fastp at Q25, MiXCR clone calling, in-frame beta chains kept. CDR3 protein sequences are deduplicated, and each keeps its most common genes and DNA. The V and J calls come from TCRdb's annotation, not from the publication. Here the sample has roughly 800,000 distinct CDR3 sequences; roughly 60% occur a single time. The ten biggest clones cover 22% of the sample.

The chain uses TRBV12-3 or TRBV12-4 and TRBJ2-7; the D gene is perhaps TRBD1, from 5 matching bases. The clonotype originates from a man aged 25 to 45 in good health. Specimen: blood. The CDR3 sequence is CASSLYLDSTDEQYF. DNA sequence: TGTGCCAGCAGCCTATATTTAGACAGTACGGACGAGCAGTACTTC.